These T cell receptor beta chains were read from a single sample in a study of shared clonotypes between healthy human individuals. TCRdb keeps only in-frame clones here, not all; method: immunoSEQ multiplex PCR. The table has approximately 640,000 clones, 90% seen once. The sample comprised memory CD8+ T cells from PBMCs. The receptors come from a man aged 18 to 30 in good health. Some clones in this sample may be carry-over from other donors' samples. Each CDR3 is given with its conserved first and last residue. Rows may omit the clone size; those that give it use once, few, many or a size class.

.	TRBJ2-7	TRBV7-9	CASSWSEGNYEQYF
.	TRBJ2-2	TRBV4-1	CASSPRWGAGELFF
.	TRBJ2-7	TRBV27	CASSLSWSGDEQYF
.	TRBJ2-7	TRBV7-9	CASSFSGAWDEQYF
.	TRBJ2-5	TRBV9	CASSVEEGDRGPQQETQYF
once	TRBJ2-1	TRBV27	CASSPSLGSGRSGNEQFF
.	TRBJ1-3	TRBV6-1	CASSTTESSGNTIYF
.	TRBJ2-5	TRBV30	CAWSVPPRDSMYQETQYF
.	TRBJ1-2	TRBV28	CASRVSSAREGYTF
.	TRBJ1-6	TRBV6-5	CASSQGVGPLHF
.	TRBJ2-1	TRBV7-3	CASSSVRDGHNEQFF
.	TRBJ1-4	TRBV5-5	CASSPDRVGYFNEKLFF
.	TRBJ1-3	TRBV10-3	CAISPGGGLGAGNTIYF
.	TRBJ2-3	TRBV28	CASSPTGTGGGYTQYF
.	TRBJ2-7	TRBV9	CASSRTGALSYEQYF
.	TRBJ2-7	TRBV7-9	CASSLGPGLADYSYEQYF
.	TRBJ1-1	TRBV27	CASGNREMNTEAFF
few	TRBJ1-1	TRBV28	CACHPRDRGPGTEAFF
.	TRBJ2-6	TRBV30	CAWSPGSGANVLTF
.	TRBJ1-2	TRBV27	CASTPSGGKPTNYGYTF
.	TRBJ1-1	TRBV27	CASSYFQGNTEAFF
.	TRBJ2-7	TRBV4-1	CASSQDRGQISYEQYF
few	TRBJ2-3	TRBV2	CASSQAPSGSLTDTQYF
.	TRBJ2-1	TRBV7-6	CASSPNGLAEDNEQFF
.	TRBJ2-7	TRBV28	CASSLGAYEQYF
.	TRBJ1-2	TRBV10-3	CAISQQGAGYGYTF
.	TRBJ1-1	TRBV7-9	CASSLGGRDEAFF
.	TRBJ1-2	TRBV6-5	CASSYSPGGPYGYTF
.	TRBJ1-1	TRBV15	CATSSPTGEGTEAFF
.	TRBJ1-5	TRBV7-9	CASSPDRGARNQPQHF
.	TRBJ2-7	TRBV29-1	CSVEVGENYEQYF
.	TRBJ2-1	TRBV19	CASSIVGAGEQFF
.	TRBJ1-5	TRBV28	CASSPLGGDNQPQHF
.	TRBJ2-2	TRBV7-6	CASSYFYTGELFF
.	TRBJ2-7	TRBV4-1	CASSPKGAGAEQYF
.	TRBJ2-1	TRBV4-3	CASSQDSRGNEQFF
.	TRBJ1-6	TRBV5-4	CASSLGDRESSPLHF
.	TRBJ2-1	TRBV29-1	CSVDLGFF
.	TRBJ2-1	TRBV9	CASSEGRLGREQFF
.	TRBJ1-6	TRBV28	CASSSPYTPSPLHF
.	TRBJ2-7	TRBV28	CASSLVAGFGAEQYF
.	TRBJ1-5	TRBV27	CAIYPGAQPQHF
once	TRBJ2-4	TRBV10-2	CASSRTSVSSALAKNIQYF
.	TRBJ2-1	TRBV5-1	CASSLGREPRISYNEQFF
.	TRBJ2-7	TRBV4-2	CASSSRRGDYEQYF